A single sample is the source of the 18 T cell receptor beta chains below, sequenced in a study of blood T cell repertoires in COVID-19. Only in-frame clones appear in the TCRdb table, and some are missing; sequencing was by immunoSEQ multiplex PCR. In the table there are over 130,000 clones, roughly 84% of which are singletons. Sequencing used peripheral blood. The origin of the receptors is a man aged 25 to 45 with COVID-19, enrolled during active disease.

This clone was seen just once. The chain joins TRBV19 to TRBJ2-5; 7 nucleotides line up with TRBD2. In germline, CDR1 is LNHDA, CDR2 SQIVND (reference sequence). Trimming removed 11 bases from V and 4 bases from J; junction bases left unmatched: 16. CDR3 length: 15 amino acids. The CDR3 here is CAGGEDGSHRETQYF. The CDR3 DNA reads TGTGCCGGGGGGGAGGATGGATCCCATAGAGAGACCCAGTACTTC.

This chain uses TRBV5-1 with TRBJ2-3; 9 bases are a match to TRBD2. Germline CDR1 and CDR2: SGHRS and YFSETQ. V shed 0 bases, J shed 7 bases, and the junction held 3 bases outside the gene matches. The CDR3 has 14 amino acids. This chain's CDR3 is CASSLVLAGNTQYF. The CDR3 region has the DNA TGCGCCAGCAGCTTGGTGCTAGCGGGGAATACGCAGTATTTT. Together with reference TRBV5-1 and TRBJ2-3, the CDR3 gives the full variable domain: KAGVTQTPRYLIKTRGQQVTLSCSPISGHRSVSWYQQTPGQGLQFLFEYFSETQRNKGNFPGRFSGRQFSNSRSEMNVSTLELGDSALYLCASSLVLAGNTQYFGPGTRLTVL.

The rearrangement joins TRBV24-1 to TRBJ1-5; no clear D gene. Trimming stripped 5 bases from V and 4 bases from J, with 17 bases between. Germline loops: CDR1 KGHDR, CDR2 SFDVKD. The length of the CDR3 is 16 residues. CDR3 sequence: CATSGSGEHQNQPQHF. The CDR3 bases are TGTGCCACCAGTGGGTCCGGGGAACACCAGAATCAGCCCCAGCATTTT.

CDR3 sequence reads: CSVTNPGGGTDTQYF. In DNA form, the CDR3 reads TGCAGCGTGACTAATCCAGGGGGCGGCACAGATACGCAGTATTTT. This chain joins TRBV29-1 and TRBJ2-3; 8 bases map to TRBD1. Germline CDR1 is SQVTM and CDR2 is ANQGSEA. Trimming took 6 bases from V and 1 from J; bases not matched to a gene: 9. The CDR3 runs 15 residues.

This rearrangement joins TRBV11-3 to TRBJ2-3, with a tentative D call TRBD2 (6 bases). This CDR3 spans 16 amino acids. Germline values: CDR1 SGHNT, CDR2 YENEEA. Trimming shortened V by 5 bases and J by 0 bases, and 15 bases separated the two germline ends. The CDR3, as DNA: TGTGCCAGCAGCCCAGGCCGCGGGAATAGCACAGATACGCAGTATTTT. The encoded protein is CASSPGRGNSTDTQYF. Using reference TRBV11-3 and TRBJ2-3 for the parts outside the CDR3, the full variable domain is EAGVVQSPRYKIIEKKQPVAFWCNPISGHNTLYWYLQNLGQGPELLIRYENEEAVDDSQLPKDRFSAERLKGVDSTLKIQPAELGDSAVYLCASSPGRGNSTDTQYFGPGTRLTVL.

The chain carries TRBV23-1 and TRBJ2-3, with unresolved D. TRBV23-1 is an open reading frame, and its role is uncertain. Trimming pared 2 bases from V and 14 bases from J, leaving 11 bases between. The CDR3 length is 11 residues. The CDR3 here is CASSQQPERYF. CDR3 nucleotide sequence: TGCGCCAGCAGTCAACAACCGGAGCGGTATTTT.

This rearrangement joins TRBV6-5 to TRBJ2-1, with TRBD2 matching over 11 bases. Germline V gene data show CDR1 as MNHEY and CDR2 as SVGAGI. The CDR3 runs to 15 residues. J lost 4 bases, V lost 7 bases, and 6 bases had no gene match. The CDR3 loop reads CASTRLAGLYNEQFF. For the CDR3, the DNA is TGTGCCAGCACTAGACTAGCGGGACTTTACAATGAGCAGTTCTTC.

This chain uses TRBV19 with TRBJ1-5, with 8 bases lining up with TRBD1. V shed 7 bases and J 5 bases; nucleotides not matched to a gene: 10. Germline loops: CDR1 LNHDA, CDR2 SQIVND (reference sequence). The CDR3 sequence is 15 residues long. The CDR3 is CASTPDRDTYQPQHF. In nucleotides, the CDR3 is TGTGCCAGTACCCCGGACAGGGATACTTATCAGCCCCAGCATTTT.

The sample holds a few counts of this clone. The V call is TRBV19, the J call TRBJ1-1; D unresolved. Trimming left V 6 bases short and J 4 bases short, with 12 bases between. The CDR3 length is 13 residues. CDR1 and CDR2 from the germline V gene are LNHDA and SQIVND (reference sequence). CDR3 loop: CASRQTERTEAFF. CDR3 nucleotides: TGTGCCAGTAGGCAGACTGAACGCACTGAAGCTTTCTTT.

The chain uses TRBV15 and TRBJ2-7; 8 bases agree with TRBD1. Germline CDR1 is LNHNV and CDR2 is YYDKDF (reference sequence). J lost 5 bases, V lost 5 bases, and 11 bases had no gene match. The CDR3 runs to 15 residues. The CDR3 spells CATSRYGQGINEQYF. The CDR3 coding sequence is TGTGCCACCAGCCGATACGGACAGGGTATCAACGAGCAGTACTTC.

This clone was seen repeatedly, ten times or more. CDR3 region: CASSEGTSGNEQFF. In nucleotides, the CDR3 is TGTGCCAGCAGTGAGGGGACTAGCGGGAATGAGCAGTTCTTC. The chain joins TRBV6-4 to TRBJ2-1, with TRBD2 matching over 12 bases. The ends lost 3 bases at V and 7 bases at J; junction bases unmatched: 1. This CDR3 spans 14 amino acids. Germline CDR1 is MRHNA and CDR2 is SNTAGT.

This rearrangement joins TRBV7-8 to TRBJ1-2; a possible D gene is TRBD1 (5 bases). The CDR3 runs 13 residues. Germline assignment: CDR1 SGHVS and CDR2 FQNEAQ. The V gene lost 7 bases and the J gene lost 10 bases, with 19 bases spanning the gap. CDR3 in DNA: TGTGCCAGCAAACCAGCGGGGGAGGGTGTCTACACCTTC. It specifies CASKPAGEGVYTF.

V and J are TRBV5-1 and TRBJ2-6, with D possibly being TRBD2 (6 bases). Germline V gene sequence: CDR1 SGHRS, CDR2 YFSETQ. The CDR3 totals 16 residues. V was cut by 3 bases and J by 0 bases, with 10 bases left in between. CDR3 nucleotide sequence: TGCGCCAGCAGCTACCTCGGGGGCTCTGGGGCCAACGTCCTGACTTTC. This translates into CASSYLGGSGANVLTF.

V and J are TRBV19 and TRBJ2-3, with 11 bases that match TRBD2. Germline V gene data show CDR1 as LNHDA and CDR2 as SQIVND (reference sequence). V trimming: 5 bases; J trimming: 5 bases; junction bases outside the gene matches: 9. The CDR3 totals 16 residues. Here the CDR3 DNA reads TGTGCCAGTAGTCCAAGACTAGCGGGGCAGGTAGATACGCAGTATTTT. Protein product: CASSPRLAGQVDTQYF.

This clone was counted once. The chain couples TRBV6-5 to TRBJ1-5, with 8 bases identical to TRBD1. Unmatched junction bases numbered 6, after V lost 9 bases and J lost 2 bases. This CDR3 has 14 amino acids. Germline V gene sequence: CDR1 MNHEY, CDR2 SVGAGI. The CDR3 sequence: CASAGGFGNQPQHF. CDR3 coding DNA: TGTGCCAGTGCAGGGGGCTTTGGCAATCAGCCCCAGCATTTT.

The CDR3 coding sequence is TGTGCCAGTAGTAGTCATCCGGGAGCCTACGAGCAGTACTTC. It specifies CASSSHPGAYEQYF. The V gene is TRBV19, the J gene TRBJ2-7; TRBD2 might be the D (6 bases). Germline-derived CDR1 and CDR2 are LNHDA and SQIVND (reference sequence). The CDR3 is 14 amino acids. V lost 4 bases and J 2 bases, leaving 12 bases between the germline ends.

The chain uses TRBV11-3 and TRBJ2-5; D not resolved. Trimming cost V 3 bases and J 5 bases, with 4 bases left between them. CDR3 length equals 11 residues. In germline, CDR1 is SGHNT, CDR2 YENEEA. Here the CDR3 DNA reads TGTGCCAGCAGCTTGAGTGAGACCCAGTACTTC. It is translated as CASSLSETQYF.

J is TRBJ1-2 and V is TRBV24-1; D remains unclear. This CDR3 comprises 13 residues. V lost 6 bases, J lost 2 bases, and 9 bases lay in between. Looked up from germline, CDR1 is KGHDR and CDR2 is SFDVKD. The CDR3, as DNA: TGTGCCACCAGTCGGGAAGGGAACTATGGCTACACCTTC. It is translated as CATSREGNYGYTF.